A selection of T cell receptor beta chains follows, all from one sample in a study of radiation and T cells in renal cell carcinoma. Using immunoSEQ multiplex PCR, the repertoire was profiled, and TCRdb retains in-frame clones only, with some absent. The data show some 120,000 clones, about 81% seen once. The sample consisted of blood, taken from a patient whose treatment included radiotherapy and nephrectomy. The receptors originated from a woman aged 60 to 75 with renal cell carcinoma. The conserved cysteine and the conserved F or W are not part of the CDR3 here.

>TRBV28|TRBJ2-1
ASSFSQGYNEQF
>TRBV19|TRBJ2-5
ARTDRDMRETQY
>TRBV20-1|TRBJ1-6
SAVRYGQAH
>TRBV5-1|TRBJ1-1
ASSSPQGRSTEAF
>TRBV7-9|TRBJ1-1
ASSFGGGNKAF
>TRBV5-4|TRBJ2-5
ASSFWRELETQY
>TRBV6-1|TRBJ2-7
ASRGQSAYEQY
>TRBV5-1|TRBJ2-1
ASSRDREYNEQF
>TRBV2|TRBJ1-1
ASSPTSLDSGMNTEAF
>TRBV6-5|TRBJ2-7
ASSYAGGSYEQY
>TRBV4-3|TRBJ2-1
ASSQDGPLQGNEQF
>TRBV4-1|TRBJ1-2
ASSQGTRVNNGYT
>TRBV5-6|TRBJ1-2
ASSLNSLNYGYT
>TRBV5-4|TRBJ1-1
ASSLSGGGMNTEAF
>TRBV7-9|TRBJ2-7
ASSLVTGSYEQY
>TRBV6-5|TRBJ2-7
ASSYTWTGTYEQY
>TRBV7-9|TRBJ1-2
ASSRNRDRGLYGYT
>TRBV6-6|TRBJ2-2
ATANTGELF
>TRBV9|TRBJ1-2
ASSVEGAANYGYT
>TRBV6-1|TRBJ1-4
ASSEREQGRSNEKLF
>TRBV11-2|TRBJ1-4
ASSLGGGLNEKLF
>TRBV30|TRBJ2-7
AWSDSAYRWSSYEQY
>TRBV5-6|TRBJ2-2
ASSLGLGASTGELF
>TRBV5-4|TRBJ2-2
ASSLGQGDTGELF
>TRBV5-1|TRBJ2-5
ASSLDTQETQY
>TRBV5-1|TRBJ1-4
ASSLDGTAINEKLF
>TRBV5-1|TRBJ2-1
ASSNDSSSYNEQF
>TRBV15|TRBJ2-5
ATSRDYRQETQY
>TRBV30|TRBJ1-1
AWSVRWTAFEAF
>TRBV18|TRBJ1-1
ASSPSSSFRAF
>TRBV4-3|TRBJ2-1
ASSQDGGQGRDEQF
>TRBV5-1|TRBJ2-3
ASSSGQGDFLSTDTQY
>TRBV7-2|TRBJ1-5
ASSTRQGAGQPQH
>TRBV7-9|TRBJ1-1
ASSRGTGVAEAF
>TRBV7-8|TRBJ2-7
ASSLEDRFYEQY
>TRBV19|TRBJ1-5
ASSIQTGISNQPQH
>TRBV27|TRBJ2-3
ASSLVRSSADTQY
>TRBV6-6|TRBJ1-1
ASRPRQGYWTEAF
>TRBV6-1|TRBJ1-4
ASSGAGGVNEKLF
>TRBV7-9|TRBJ2-5
ASSPRSRDQETQY